This TCR beta chain was found in a study of T-cell memory formation after mild COVID-19. Study-level background: Largely, the TCR clusters proved donor specific. Study-level results: Contracting clones from day 15 to 85 had balanced CD4/CD8; later expanders favoured CD4+. Within pre-infection memory, some responding clones were found, suggesting cross-reactive memory joined.

A 5'RACE reaction primed in the constant segment made cDNA libraries of TCR alpha and TCR beta, and these carried sample barcodes and UMIs. TCRdb fed the 5' RACE reads into MiXCR, producing one record per CDR3 protein. The top ten clones hold 20% to 25% of a sample with 250,000 to 350,000 distinct CDR3 sequences, roughly 16% of them seen once. V lost 4 bases to trimming and J lost 1 base; unmatched junction nucleotides: 4. CDR3 size: 15 residues. CDR1 DFQATT and CDR2 SNEGSKA come from the germline V gene (reference sequence). Of note for this clonotype: Antigen: not known.

What was sequenced was PBMCs or a T cell subset sorted from them (not recorded which). This sequence joins TRBV20-1 and TRBJ2-3; 11 bases line up with TRBD2. The sequence was collected from a man aged 18 to 35 who had mild COVID-19 (a few samples of this study predate the infection). Cell type and time point are not known. In DNA form, the CDR3 reads TGCAGTGCTACCATACTAGCGGGGGGCACAGATACGCAGTATTTT. Translated, it gives CSATILAGGTDTQYF.